This entry concerns a single TCR beta chain. Germline CDR1 and CDR2: MGHDK and SYGVNS. Losses at the gene ends were 5 bases for V and 7 bases for J; bases not matched to a gene: 9. This CDR3 has 14 residues. This entry comes from a study of PD-L1 blockade in urothelial cancer. Across the whole study: Median T cell yield from blood was approximately 130,000.

Method: immunoSEQ multiplex PCR; TCRdb's copy keeps in-frame clones and lacks some. The repertoire has 85,000 to 100,000 clones, more than 85% of them found once; the top ten carry around 10%. Sequences were derived from PBMCs, sampled around atezolizumab (anti-PD-L1) treatment. The chain combines TRBV25-1 with TRBJ2-7, with 9 positions matching TRBD1. The origin of this receptor is a man aged 55 to 69 with urothelial cancer. The CDR3 protein is CASSNPGTGWEQYF. The CDR3 DNA reads TGTGCCAGCAGTAACCCAGGGACAGGGTGGGAGCAGTACTTC.